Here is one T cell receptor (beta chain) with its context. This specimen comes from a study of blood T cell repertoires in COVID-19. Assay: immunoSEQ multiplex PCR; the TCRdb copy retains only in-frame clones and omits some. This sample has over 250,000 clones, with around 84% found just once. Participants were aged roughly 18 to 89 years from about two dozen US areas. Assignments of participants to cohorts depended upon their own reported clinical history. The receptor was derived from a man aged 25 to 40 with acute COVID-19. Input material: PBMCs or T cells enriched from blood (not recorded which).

The chain's CDR3 is CAISGAGRADPETQYF. CDR3 coding DNA: TGTGCCATCAGTGGAGCCGGGAGGGCCGATCCCGAGACCCAGTACTTC. V and J are TRBV10-3 and TRBJ2-5; TRBD2 agrees at 8 bases. Germline V gives CDR1 ENHRY, CDR2 SYGVKD. The CDR3 sequence is 16 residues long. Losses at the gene ends were 4 bases for V and 5 bases for J; bases not matched to a gene: 12.